A selection of T cell receptor beta chains follows, all from one sample in a study of blood T cell repertoires in COVID-19. Clones were read by immunoSEQ multiplex PCR, and TCRdb kept only the in-frame ones, dropping some. This sample has 260,000 or so clones; over 75% occur once, and the top ten carry around 0.7%. Sequences were obtained from peripheral blood. Source of these receptors: a human donor in a cohort sampled during active COVID-19. Each CDR3 is given with its conserved first and last residue. A D gene is named only where the DNA matches it firmly. A row's size may be missing; if present it is once, few, many or a size class.

clone_size	d_call	v_call	cdr3_length	j_call	cdr3_aa	cdr3_nt
.	.	TRBV11-2	15	TRBJ1-1	CASSLGWRRNTEAFF	TGTGCCAGCAGCTTAGGTTGGAGGAGGAACACTGAAGCTTTCTTT
few	TRBD1	TRBV11-2	16	TRBJ1-3	CASTPLTGPSGNTIYF	TGTGCCAGCACACCTCTGACAGGGCCCTCTGGAAACACCATATATTTT
.	TRBD2	TRBV4-2	17	TRBJ2-7	CASRLRGGSGGDYEQYF	TGTGCCAGCAGGCTAAGGGGAGGGTCAGGAGGTGACTACGAGCAGTACTTC
once	TRBD2	TRBV11-2	15	TRBJ2-1	CASSPRTSGTGEQFF	TGTGCCAGCAGCCCCCGGACTAGCGGGACCGGTGAGCAGTTCTTC
.	.	TRBV6-2/TRBV6-3	15	TRBJ1-5	CASSAWEEEYQPQHF	TGTGCCAGCAGCGCCTGGGAGGAGGAGTACCAGCCCCAGCATTTT
many	.	TRBV30	14	TRBJ2-7	CAWTAPPGEYEQYF	TGTGCCTGGACCGCCCCTCCAGGGGAGTACGAGCAGTACTTC
.	TRBD1	TRBV28	15	TRBJ2-7	CASLSGQGAAYEQYF	TGTGCCAGTTTATCGGGACAGGGGGCCGCCTACGAGCAGTACTTC
.	.	TRBV7-2	15	TRBJ2-5	CASSLAGGEGETQYF	TGTGCCAGCAGCTTAGCTGGAGGGGAAGGAGAGACCCAGTACTTC
.	.	TRBV30	13	TRBJ1-2	CASSLTTSGGYTF	TGTGCCTCTTCCCTGACTACTTCTGGGGGCTACACCTTC
.	.	TRBV19	12	TRBJ2-7	CASLTGKGEQYF	TGTGCCAGCCTTACAGGGAAGGGCGAGCAGTACTTC
.	.	TRBV9	15	TRBJ2-3	CASSASGTSTDTQYF	TGTGCCAGCAGCGCTAGTGGGACTAGCACAGATACGCAGTATTTT
.	.	TRBV7-3	22	TRBJ2-1	CASSPRDLVQAANGPEYNEQFF	TGTGCCAGCAGCCCCCGGGACTTAGTCCAGGCGGCGAACGGGCCGGAATACAATGAGCAGTTCTTC
.	.	TRBV5-1	12	TRBJ2-5	CASSLARETQYF	TGCGCCAGCAGCTTGGCCCGAGAGACCCAGTACTTC